The present TCR beta chain was sequenced within a study of T cells after yellow fever vaccination. Study details: Fractions of limited cellularity were prepared by means of SMART-Seq v4 Ultra Low Input.

In TCRdb, the 5' RACE reads were re-called with MiXCR into one record per CDR3 protein. The sample yields more than 300,000 distinct CDR3 sequences, 3.5% to 4.5% seen once. General study points: A secondary response was less intense yet reached its peak sooner, at day 5 versus 15.

In the case of this clonotype: Its antigen is not identified.

Germline CDR1 is DFQATT and CDR2 is SNEGSKA (reference sequence). V was pared by 3 bases and J by 2 bases, with 6 bases of the junction left unmatched. This CDR3 region has 15 residues. This sequence joins TRBV20-1 and TRBJ2-2, with 7 bases fitting TRBD1. This material consisted of PBMCs, taken 15 days after the yellow fever booster vaccination. The source of this sequence is a man aged 18 to 30 who received the YFV17D yellow fever vaccine. CDR3 in amino acids: CSASGYRGNTGELFF. The CDR3 DNA reads as TGCAGTGCTAGTGGGTACAGGGGTAACACCGGGGAGCTGTTTTTT.